A selection of T cell receptor beta chains follows, all from one sample in a study of cytomegalovirus exposure and HLA in healthy donors. This table comes from immunoSEQ multiplex PCR, and its TCRdb copy is limited to in-frame clones, with some not included. The profile shows 130,000 to 150,000 clones, 86% of them singletons. The sequenced sample consisted of PBMCs. Receptors originate from a man in his late teens or twenties in good health and CMV-seronegative. Each CDR3 is given with its conserved first and last residue. Fields, in order: clone size, V gene, D gene, J gene, CDR3 protein, CDR3 DNA. A D gene is named only where the DNA matches it firmly. Clone size is not always given. Where it is, it says once, few, many or a class for expanded clones.

once	TRBV4-1	.	TRBJ2-5	CASRMRYSYQETQYF	TGCGCCAGCAGAATGAGGTACTCGTACCAAGAGACCCAGTACTTC
.	TRBV29-1	.	TRBJ2-7	CSGIVAPSYEQYF	TGCAGCGGTATAGTAGCCCCCTCCTACGAGCAGTACTTC
.	TRBV19	TRBD1	TRBJ2-3	CASSLDRVEDTQYF	TGTGCCAGTAGTCTGGACAGGGTGGAAGATACGCAGTATTTT
.	TRBV19	.	TRBJ2-1	CASSRDLLDNEQFF	TGTGCCAGTAGTCGGGATCTCTTAGACAATGAGCAGTTCTTC
few	TRBV5-1	.	TRBJ2-2	CASSSLTGELFF	TGCGCCAGCAGCTCCCTCACCGGGGAGCTGTTTTTT
.	TRBV9	TRBD1	TRBJ2-7	CASSVGGQGAIYEQYF	TGTGCCAGCAGCGTAGGCGGACAGGGGGCAATCTACGAGCAGTACTTC
few	TRBV27	TRBD2	TRBJ2-1	CASSLTGGTGNEQFF	TGTGCCAGCAGTTTAACGGGAGGCACTGGAAATGAGCAGTTCTTC
.	TRBV5-4	.	TRBJ1-2	CASTSRVLYGYTF	TGTGCCAGCACCTCCAGGGTACTCTATGGCTACACCTTC
.	TRBV28	.	TRBJ2-3	CASRSAGYPSTDTQYF	TGTGCCAGCAGGTCGGCGGGATACCCTAGCACAGATACGCAGTATTTT
.	TRBV18	.	TRBJ2-2	CASSLSSDTGELFF	TGTGCCAGCTCCCTCTCATCAGACACCGGGGAGCTGTTTTTT
.	TRBV19	.	TRBJ1-1	CASTQPRGTEAFF	TGTGCCAGTACCCAGCCTCGGGGGACTGAAGCTTTCTTT
.	TRBV2	.	TRBJ1-4	CASREVHEKLFF	TGTGCCAGCAGAGAGGTACATGAAAAACTGTTTTTT
.	TRBV10-1	TRBD2	TRBJ2-1	CASSPGTRAWNEQFF	TGCGCCAGCAGCCCCGGGACTAGGGCTTGGAATGAGCAGTTCTTC
few	TRBV6-5	TRBD1	TRBJ1-1	CASSSWDREAFF	TGTGCCAGCAGCTCTTGGGACAGAGAAGCTTTCTTT
.	TRBV2	.	TRBJ1-3	CASSEQGNGNTIYF	TGTGCCAGCAGTGAACAGGGGAATGGAAACACCATATATTTT
.	TRBV5-1	.	TRBJ2-2	CASSFRERRRGELFF	TGCGCCAGCAGCTTTAGGGAGAGAAGGCGCGGGGAGCTGTTTTTT
.	TRBV6-5	TRBD1	TRBJ1-1	CASRTGQGWDTEAFF	TGTGCCAGCAGGACTGGACAGGGTTGGGACACTGAAGCTTTCTTT
.	TRBV7-6	TRBD2	TRBJ2-7	CASSGEGGVSEQYF	TGTGCCAGCAGCGGGGAGGGAGGCGTCTCCGAGCAGTACTTC
once	TRBV2	TRBD1	TRBJ2-5	CASSDRDRGFLGRETQYF	TGTGCCAGCAGTGACCGGGACAGGGGTTTTTTAGGGCGAGAGACCCAGTACTTC
.	TRBV6-1	TRBD1	TRBJ1-5	CASMRQGWSNQPQHF	TGTGCCAGCATGCGACAGGGATGGAGCAATCAGCCCCAGCATTTT
.	TRBV10-3	TRBD1	TRBJ1-4	CAIRDRDRDEKLFF	TGTGCCATCAGAGACCGGGACAGGGATGAAAAACTGTTTTTT
.	TRBV15	.	TRBJ1-2	CATSREFSSRNYGYTF	TGTGCCACCAGCAGAGAGTTCAGCAGCAGGAACTATGGCTACACCTTC
.	TRBV7-9	.	TRBJ2-3	CASSYGATSADTQYF	TGTGCCAGCAGCTACGGAGCGACTTCCGCAGATACGCAGTATTTT
.	TRBV30	.	TRBJ2-7	CAWSGSRGGEQYF	TGTGCCTGGAGTGGGAGTAGGGGGGGCGAGCAGTACTTC
.	TRBV7-9	.	TRBJ1-1	CASSLWAGRFF	TGTGCCAGCAGCTTGTGGGCAGGCCGCTTCTTT
.	TRBV10-3	.	TRBJ2-5	CAISESHRPAEGQETQYF	TGTGCCATCAGTGAGTCGCACAGACCAGCCGAAGGCCAAGAGACCCAGTACTTC
.	TRBV5-1	TRBD1	TRBJ1-1	CASRYGGTGEAFF	TGCGCCAGCAGATATGGAGGGACAGGAGAAGCTTTCTTT
.	TRBV5-1	TRBD1	TRBJ2-7	CASSTRTGGYEQYF	TGCGCCAGCAGCACCCGGACAGGGGGCTACGAGCAGTACTTC
.	TRBV11-2	TRBD2	TRBJ2-3	CASSFLAGGGTDTQYF	TGTGCCAGCAGCTTCCTAGCGGGGGGCGGCACAGATACGCAGTATTTT
.	TRBV27	TRBD2	TRBJ2-1	CASSLTSGRVYNEQFF	TGTGCCAGCAGTTTGACTAGCGGGAGGGTCTACAATGAGCAGTTCTTC
.	TRBV7-2	TRBD1	TRBJ1-2	CASSRIPPTTGTGLAGYTF	TGTGCCAGCAGCCGTATACCGCCTACCACCGGGACAGGGCTGGCTGGCTACACCTTC
once	TRBV5-6	.	TRBJ1-3	CASSLDLGGTGNTIYF	TGTGCCAGCAGCTTGGATTTGGGGGGTACTGGAAACACCATATATTTT
.	TRBV28	.	TRBJ1-1	CASSSRTEAFF	TGTGCCAGCAGCAGCAGGACTGAAGCTTTCTTT
.	TRBV7-8	.	TRBJ2-7	CASSTPQSYEQYF	TGTGCCAGCAGCACTCCCCAATCCTACGAGCAGTACTTC
.	TRBV19	.	TRBJ1-1	CASSPPNSTEAFF	TGTGCCAGTAGTCCGCCTAACAGTACTGAAGCTTTCTTT
once	TRBV30	.	TRBJ1-1	CAWIVDSYTEAFF	TGTGCCTGGATCGTAGACAGTTACACTGAAGCTTTCTTT
.	TRBV13	.	TRBJ1-1	CASSPRYPMGGEAFF	TGTGCCAGCAGCCCCCGTTACCCGATGGGAGGTGAAGCTTTCTTT
.	TRBV6-1	.	TRBJ2-5	CASSEAGGLGPQETQYF	TGTGCCAGCAGTGAAGCGGGGGGGCTCGGGCCCCAAGAGACCCAGTACTTC
.	TRBV19	.	TRBJ1-3	CASSTLGQLYPSGNTIYF	TGTGCCAGTAGTACGCTAGGACAGCTCTACCCCTCTGGAAACACCATATATTTT
few	TRBV6-6	.	TRBJ2-1	CASANGANPTLQFF	TGTGCCAGCGCAAATGGGGCGAATCCAACCTTGCAGTTCTTC
.	TRBV13	.	TRBJ2-5	CASSHRIAIEQTQYF	TGTGCCAGCAGTCATCGTATAGCTATTGAACAGACCCAGTACTTC
.	TRBV15	TRBD2	TRBJ2-5	CATQGPSGTGTQYF	TGTGCCACCCAAGGACCTAGCGGGACTGGGACCCAGTACTTC
once	TRBV25-1	.	TRBJ2-1	CASSESPSDEQFF	TGTGCCAGCAGTGAGAGCCCGAGTGATGAGCAGTTCTTC
.	TRBV6-5	.	TRBJ1-2	CASSYAQGRGYTF	TGTGCCAGCAGTTACGCCCAGGGGCGAGGCTACACCTTC
.	TRBV21-1	.	TRBJ1-2	CASKVGAGGGYGYTF	TGTGCCAGCAAGGTTGGAGCTGGGGGAGGATATGGCTACACCTTC
.	TRBV5-4	.	TRBJ2-3	CASSQDFTLTDTQYF	TGTGCCAGCAGCCAGGACTTTACCCTAACCGATACGCAGTATTTT
.	TRBV7-9	.	TRBJ2-7	CASSLIPTRGTTSYEQYF	TGTGCCAGCAGCTTAATTCCCACACGGGGTACGACCTCCTACGAGCAGTACTTC
.	TRBV27	TRBD2	TRBJ2-1	CASSFSLAGGPPEQFF	TGTGCCAGCAGTTTCTCTCTAGCGGGGGGGCCCCCTGAGCAGTTCTTC
.	TRBV6-5	.	TRBJ1-5	CASSYSSRGRQPQHF	TGTGCCAGCAGTTACTCGTCACGGGGAAGACAGCCCCAGCATTTT
.	TRBV2	TRBD2	TRBJ2-5	CASIRRGGANQETQYF	TGTGCCAGCATTCGACGGGGGGGCGCGAATCAAGAGACCCAGTACTTC
.	TRBV18	.	TRBJ2-7	CASSPPGSHYEQYF	TGTGCCAGCTCACCTCCAGGGTCACACTACGAGCAGTACTTC
.	TRBV7-9	.	TRBJ2-1	CASSLLNSVYNEQFF	TGTGCCAGCAGCTTACTGAACAGTGTCTACAATGAGCAGTTCTTC
once	TRBV6-6	.	TRBJ1-1	CASSYSDRNTEAFF	TGTGCCAGCAGTTACTCAGACAGGAACACTGAAGCTTTCTTT
many	TRBV9	.	TRBJ1-1	CASSFGQYTEAFF	TGTGCCAGCAGCTTCGGACAGTACACTGAAGCTTTCTTT